This T cell receptor (beta chain) was sequenced for a study of OX40 agonist ivuxolimab in advanced cancers. This table comes from immunoSEQ multiplex PCR, and its TCRdb copy is limited to in-frame clones, with some not included. The sample contains some 45,000 clones, approximately 86% of which appear only once. The CDR3 totals 16 residues. CDR1 SGHRS and CDR2 YFSETQ come from the germline V gene. V lost 2 bases, J lost 4 bases, and 9 bases stayed unmatched. The chain joins TRBV5-1 to TRBJ1-2; 9 nucleotides match TRBD1. This receptor was identified in an adult with an advanced solid tumor such as melanoma, head and neck, liver or kidney cancer. The input for sequencing was CD4+ or CD8+ T cells sorted from blood, taken in a trial of the OX40 agonist ivuxolimab. In DNA, the CDR3 is TGCGCCAGCAGCTTACCGGGACAGGGATCCGGCTATGGCTACACCTTC. It specifies CASSLPGQGSGYGYTF.